Below are 8 T cell receptor beta chains sequenced from a single sample in a study of blood T cells in healthy people across ages. A second PCR, run for roughly 7 to 11 cycles, used a sample-barcoded 5' primer plus a J-beta primer mix. MiXCR was run by TCRdb on the 5' RACE reads, yielding one entry per CDR3 protein. Altogether approximately 880,000 distinct CDR3 sequences are present, around 48% being singletons, with the ten largest covering roughly 13%. Sequences were obtained from blood. Receptors were obtained from a man aged 25-40 years in good health.

There are a few counts of this clonotype. The chain is built from TRBV29-1 and TRBJ1-1; tentative D call: TRBD1 (6 bases). The germline gives CDR1 SQVTM, CDR2 ANQGSEA. V was shortened by 5 bases and J by 6 bases, with 16 bases between the two germline ends. The CDR3 runs to 13 residues. In DNA form, the CDR3 reads TGCAGCGTTTGTTGTCGGGGGCAGGCTGAAGCTTTCTTT. This sequence encodes CSVCCRGQAEAFF.

The V and J genes are TRBV11-2 and TRBJ2-5; D possibly corresponds to TRBD1 (6 bases). The closer fit of TRBJ2-1 to the DNA end suggests the J call may be wrong. The germline V gene has CDR1 SGHAT and CDR2 FQNNGV. The CDR3 has 15 amino acids. The chain's CDR3 is CASSLEGARQETQFF. The CDR3 DNA reads as TGTGCCAGCAGCTTAGAGGGGGCGCGTCAAGAGACCCAGTTCTTC.

This clonotype was seen a handful of times. This chain connects TRBV2 to TRBJ2-7; tentatively, D is TRBD1 (6 bases). From germline, CDR1 is SNHLY and CDR2 FYNNEI. CDR3 length equals 14 residues. Trimming took off 1 base at V and 6 bases at J, with 13 bases between the two ends. The DNA for the CDR3 is TGTGCCAGCAGTGAAGATGACAGGTGGGGCGAGCAGTACTTC. Protein: CASSEDDRWGEQYF. Full variable domain (rest looked up from reference TRBV2 and TRBJ2-7): EPEVTQTPSHQVTQMGQEVILRCVPISNHLYFYWYRQILGQKVEFLVSFYNNEISEKSEIFDDQFSVERPDGSNFTLKIRSTKLEDSAMYFCASSEDDRWGEQYFGPGTRLTVT.

V gene TRBV4-2 combines with J gene TRBJ2-7; 7 nucleotides line up with TRBD1. V was clipped by 0 bases and J by 2 bases; unmatched bases: 7. Germline assignment: CDR1 LGHNA and CDR2 YNFKEQ. The CDR3 has 16 amino acids. The CDR3 nucleotides are TGTGCCAGCAGCCAAGAATTTGACAGGGAGCCCTACGAGCAGTACTTC. It is translated as CASSQEFDREPYEQYF.

This clonotype has only a few counts. This chain joins TRBV29-1 and TRBJ2-5, with 7 bases lining up with TRBD2. Germline CDR1 is SQVTM and CDR2 is ANQGSEA. J was trimmed by 1 base and V by 2 bases; bases with no gene match: 13. The CDR3 is made up of 17 amino acids. The CDR3, as DNA: TGCAGCGTTGAAAAGCGGGGAGCATATACCAGCCAAGAGACCCAGTACTTC. Encoded protein: CSVEKRGAYTSQETQYF.

This clonotype has a count of ten or more. The chain has TRBV12-3 or TRBV12-4 and TRBJ1-2; 8 positions match TRBD1. V trimming: 5 bases; J trimming: 8 bases; junction bases outside the gene matches: 4. The CDR3 sequence is 12 residues long. The CDR3 protein is CASSGTGHGYTF. For the CDR3, the DNA is TGTGCCAGCAGTGGGACAGGTCACGGCTACACCTTC.

V and J are TRBV28 and TRBJ2-5; possibly TRBD2 for D (5 bases). CDR1 is MDHEN, CDR2 SYDVKM, per germline. This CDR3 region has 15 residues. The ends were cut back, 3 bases at V and 5 bases at J, with 16 bases in the middle. The CDR3, as DNA: TGTGCCAGCAGTTTCTCGGACTCAAGGAGGGAGACCCAGTACTTC. It specifies CASSFSDSRRETQYF.

V usage is TRBV29-1 and J usage is TRBJ1-2; D remains unclear. Trimming pared 6 bases from V and 0 bases from J, leaving 11 bases between. The CDR3 runs 13 residues. In germline, CDR1 is SQVTM, CDR2 ANQGSEA. Here the CDR3 reads CSVVRDANYGYTF. Here the CDR3 DNA reads TGCAGCGTGGTCAGAGACGCTAACTATGGCTACACCTTC.